This entry lists 26 T cell receptor beta chains sequenced from one sample in a study of blood T cell repertoires in COVID-19. The method was immunoSEQ multiplex PCR; TCRdb's version includes in-frame clones alone and lacks a portion of them. In the table there are 45,000 to 65,000 clones, roughly nine tenths of which are singletons. Sequencing used peripheral blood. The receptors were sampled from a woman older than 75 with acute or convalescent COVID-19.

The chain uses TRBV27 and TRBJ1-2, with no clear D. Trimming stripped 5 bases from V and 4 bases from J, with 11 bases between. The CDR3 is 13 residues long. In germline, CDR1 is MNHEY, CDR2 SMNVEV (reference sequence). Here the CDR3 reads CASSMTPSYGYTF. The CDR3 DNA reads as TGTGCCAGCAGTATGACACCTTCCTATGGCTACACCTTC.

This chain joins TRBV10-3 and TRBJ2-1; 9 positions match TRBD2. CDR3 length: 15 residues. V lost 2 bases and J lost 7; bases outside the gene matches: 6. Germline-derived CDR1 and CDR2 are ENHRY and SYGVKD. The CDR3 loop is CAISEVASGTNEQFF. CDR3 in DNA: TGTGCCATCAGTGAGGTGGCTAGCGGGACTAATGAGCAGTTCTTC.

The chain is built from TRBV5-4 and TRBJ2-4, with D perhaps matching TRBD2 (5 bases). The V end lost 0 bases, the J end lost 0 bases, and 13 bases lay between the germline ends. This CDR3 has 17 amino acids. Germline CDR1 SGHNT, CDR2 YYREEE (reference sequence). In DNA form, the CDR3 reads TGTGCCAGCAGCTTGGTCGGGGAGCAGATAGCCAAAAACATTCAGTACTTC. Translation: CASSLVGEQIAKNIQYF.

The chain employs TRBV5-1 and TRBJ2-7, with 9 bases that match TRBD1. Germline lookup yields CDR1 SGHRS and CDR2 YFSETQ. The CDR3 contains 15 residues. V gave up 0 bases and J gave up 0 bases; unmatched junction bases: 1. The CDR3 protein is CASSLVQGASYEQYF. CDR3 DNA: TGCGCCAGCAGCTTGGTACAGGGGGCCTCCTACGAGCAGTACTTC.

The chain is built from TRBV18 and TRBJ2-7; TRBD1 matches 11 bases. Germline CDR1 and CDR2: KGHSH and LQKENI. The CDR3 is made up of 15 amino acids. With V trimmed by 4 bases and J by 3 bases, 5 bases remained unmatched. DNA for the CDR3: TGTGCCAGCTCACAATCCGGGACAGGGGGCTACGAGCAGTACTTC. This sequence encodes CASSQSGTGGYEQYF.

This sequence joins TRBV6-2 or TRBV6-3 and TRBJ2-7, with D unclear. The germline V and J ends were trimmed by 6 bases and 3 bases, with 12 bases remaining between them. The length of the CDR3 is 13 residues. Looked up from germline, CDR1 is MNHEY and CDR2 is SVGEGT. The CDR3 nucleotides read TGTGCCAGCAGCTCCACACCCGACTACGAGCAGTACTTC. Protein product: CASSSTPDYEQYF.

The chain joins TRBV2 to TRBJ1-1, with D possibly TRBD1 on 6 matching bases. Germline CDR1 SNHLY, CDR2 FYNNEI. V shed 7 bases and J shed 3 bases, with 15 bases lying between them. This CDR3 has 14 residues. CDR3 in DNA: TGTGCCAGCAACGAACAGGGAATGGACACTGAAGCTTTCTTT. It is translated as CASNEQGMDTEAFF.

V is TRBV2 and J is TRBJ2-3; 7 nucleotides align to TRBD2. Germline V gene lookup returns CDR1 SNHLY and CDR2 FYNNEI. V gave up 4 bases and J gave up 11 bases; unmatched junction bases: 9. The CDR3 has 13 residues. This CDR3 is CASSVLGREVQYF. The CDR3 DNA follows: TGTGCCAGCAGTGTTCTCGGTCGGGAGGTGCAGTATTTT.

The rearrangement joins TRBV2 to TRBJ2-7, with D possibly TRBD2 on 6 matching bases. Germline values: CDR1 SNHLY, CDR2 FYNNEI. The CDR3 contains 13 residues. DNA of the CDR3: TGTGCTAGCGGAGGGGCTCTAACCTACGAGCAGTACTTC. Translated, it gives CASGGALTYEQYF.

CDR3 loop: CASSSGTSGRSDTQYF. As DNA, the CDR3 is TGTGCCAGCAGCTCCGGGACTAGCGGGAGGTCTGATACGCAGTATTTT. The chain links TRBV7-8 to TRBJ2-3, with TRBD2 identical over 15 bases. J lost 6 bases, V lost 4 bases, and 5 bases had no gene match. The CDR3 runs to 16 residues. In germline, CDR1 is SGHVS, CDR2 FQNEAQ. Looking up the rest from reference TRBV7-8 and TRBJ2-3 gives the full variable domain: GAGVSQSPRYKVAKRGQDVALRCDPISGHVSLFWYQQALGQGPEFLTYFQNEAQLDKSGLPSDRFFAERPEGSVSTLKIQRTQQEDSAVYLCASSSGTSGRSDTQYFGPGTRLTVL.

The chain is built from TRBV5-8 and TRBJ1-5; 7 nucleotides match TRBD1. Germline CDR1 is SGHTS and CDR2 is YDEGEE. The CDR3 is 15 amino acids. V dropped 1 base and J dropped 5; count of bases not matched to a gene: 6. The CDR3 loop reads CASSLRQGRDQPQHF. The CDR3 DNA follows: TGTGCCAGCAGCTTGAGACAGGGAAGGGATCAGCCCCAGCATTTT.

The chain is built from TRBV19 and TRBJ1-3; 12 bases fit TRBD1. The length of the CDR3 is 19 residues. CDR1 and CDR2 from the germline V gene are LNHDA and SQIVND (reference sequence). J lost 0 bases, V lost 3 bases, and 9 bases had no gene match. The CDR3 is CASSIKGQGAYRSGNTIYF. The CDR3 DNA sequence: TGTGCCAGTAGTATTAAGGGACAGGGGGCTTATCGCTCTGGAAACACCATATATTTT.

J is TRBJ1-5 and V is TRBV10-3; D possibly corresponds to TRBD1 (6 bases). The CDR3 runs 15 residues. Germline values: CDR1 ENHRY, CDR2 SYGVKD. Trimming cost V 2 bases and J 4 bases, with 12 bases left between them. The chain's CDR3 is CAISEPDSWNQPQHF. The CDR3 bases are TGTGCCATCAGTGAGCCGGACAGTTGGAATCAGCCCCAGCATTTT.

The chain joins TRBV6-5 to TRBJ1-3, with no clear D. Trimming stripped 10 bases from V and 2 bases from J, with 15 bases between. CDR3 length: 14 residues. CDR1 MNHEY and CDR2 SVGAGI come from the germline V gene. The chain's CDR3 is CATGLKPTGNTIYF. The DNA of the CDR3 is TGTGCCACAGGACTGAAACCGACTGGAAACACCATATATTTT.

The chain has TRBV11-3 and TRBJ2-2; tentative D call: TRBD1 (5 bases). The CDR3 is 12 residues long. Germline V gene data show CDR1 as SGHNT and CDR2 as YENEEA. The germline V and J ends were trimmed by 10 bases and 6 bases, with 12 bases remaining between them. CDR3 loop: CATGHTPGELFF. The CDR3 DNA is TGTGCCACTGGACACACCCCCGGGGAGCTGTTTTTT.

Only one count was recorded for this clone. V usage is TRBV12-3 or TRBV12-4 and J usage is TRBJ2-3; D perhaps matches TRBD1 (5 bases). CDR3 size: 12 residues. V was trimmed by 3 bases and J by 8 bases, leaving 9 bases between them. CDR3 loop: CASSLGLATQYF. CDR3 bases: TGTGCCAGCAGTTTGGGGCTGGCTACGCAGTATTTT.

V usage is TRBV7-9 and J usage is TRBJ2-3; weak D call: TRBD1 (5 bases). The CDR3 consists of 13 residues. CDR1 SEHNR and CDR2 FQNEAQ come from the germline V gene (reference sequence). The V gene lost 4 bases and the J gene lost 0 bases, with 5 bases spanning the gap. The CDR3 here is CASSWGSTDTQYF. The DNA for the CDR3 is TGTGCCAGCAGCTGGGGCAGCACAGATACGCAGTATTTT.

This sequence joins TRBV4-3 and TRBJ1-2; 10 bases match TRBD1. Looked up from germline, CDR1 is LGHNA and CDR2 is YSLEER. V trimming: 1 base; J trimming: 4 bases; junction bases outside the gene matches: 3. The CDR3 extends over 15 amino acids. CDR3 amino acids: CASSQVDRGFYGYTF. Here the CDR3 DNA reads TGCGCCAGCAGCCAAGTGGACAGGGGGTTCTATGGCTACACCTTC.

V is TRBV28 and J is TRBJ1-4; TRBD1 matches 8 bases. Germline V gene sequence: CDR1 MDHEN, CDR2 SYDVKM. This CDR3 comprises 15 residues. The V segment lost 8 bases and the J segment 5 bases; nucleotides outside the gene matches: 10. CDR3 sequence reads: CASSLGGDRNEKLFF. The CDR3 DNA is TGTGCCAGCTCTTTGGGAGGGGACAGGAATGAAAAACTGTTTTTT.

The genes are TRBV27 and TRBJ1-1, with a tentative D call TRBD1 (5 bases). This CDR3 is 15 amino acids long. The germline V and J ends were trimmed by 5 bases and 1 base, with 14 bases remaining between them. Germline-derived CDR1 and CDR2 are MNHEY and SMNVEV (reference sequence). CDR3 nucleotides: TGTGCCAGCAGTCCATGGGGAACAGGGAACACTGAAGCTTTCTTT. Residues: CASSPWGTGNTEAFF.

The V gene is TRBV29-1, the J gene TRBJ2-1; 7 positions agree with TRBD1. V dropped 6 bases and J dropped 6; count of bases not matched to a gene: 17. Germline assignment: CDR1 SQVTM and CDR2 ANQGSEA. The CDR3 length is 16 residues. CDR3 protein: CSVDLVSDRHFNEQFF. In DNA, the CDR3 is TGCAGCGTCGATTTGGTATCGGACAGGCACTTCAATGAGCAGTTCTTC.

The CDR3: CASSQGTSPGNQPQHF. The CDR3 DNA is TGTGCCAGTAGCCAGGGGACATCCCCGGGTAATCAGCCCCAGCATTTT. The V call is TRBV19, the J call TRBJ1-5, with a possible D match to TRBD1 (6 bases). Germline V CDR1 and CDR2: LNHDA, SQIVND (reference sequence). This CDR3 is 16 amino acids long. Trimming cost V 6 bases and J 4 bases, with 19 bases left between them.

The chain has TRBV4-2 and TRBJ1-5; 10 bases match TRBD1. CDR1 LGHNA and CDR2 YNFKEQ come from the germline V gene. With V trimmed by 4 bases and J by 1 base, 7 bases remained unmatched. CDR3 size: 17 residues. The CDR3 coding sequence is TGTGCCAGCAGCCGGGGGACAGGGGCTATAAGCAATCAGCCCCAGCATTTT. This codes for CASSRGTGAISNQPQHF.

This sequence joins TRBV6-2 or TRBV6-3 and TRBJ1-2, with 7 bases matching TRBD1. The CDR3 contains 14 residues. Looked up from germline, CDR1 is MNHEY and CDR2 is SVGEGT. V lost 5 bases, J lost 3 bases, and 6 bases stayed unmatched. CDR3 nucleotides: TGTGCCAGCAGTAATCTCGGACAGGACTATGGCTACACCTTC. It translates to CASSNLGQDYGYTF.

This clone came up once. This chain connects TRBV4-1 to TRBJ2-4; 9 bases line up with TRBD2. CDR3 size: 17 residues. Germline loops: CDR1 MGHRA, CDR2 YSYEKL. V dropped 2 bases and J dropped 1; count of bases not matched to a gene: 6. Here the CDR3 reads CASSQNPAGGAKNIQYF. The CDR3 coding sequence is TGCGCCAGCAGCCAAAACCCCGCGGGAGGGGCCAAAAACATTCAGTACTTC.

The chain links TRBV27 to TRBJ1-2; D unresolved. The CDR3 sequence is 13 residues long. V shed 4 bases and J shed 2 bases, with 8 bases lying between them. The germline V gene encodes CDR1 MNHEY and CDR2 SMNVEV (reference sequence). CDR3 in DNA: TGTGCCAGCAGTTCCCACATGAACTATGGCTACACCTTC. The encoded protein is CASSSHMNYGYTF.